Included here is one T cell receptor beta chain sequence, with context. Its antigen is currently unknown. The germline V gene encodes CDR1 MNHEY and CDR2 SMNVEV (reference sequence). The V gene lost 5 bases and the J gene lost 5 bases, with 19 bases spanning the gap. This CDR3 comprises 15 residues. This sample is part of a study of response to subunit inactivated influenza vaccine. Study-level results: Authors suggested seasonal influenza vaccinations each recruit few new T cells.

MiXCR, applied by TCRdb to the RT-PCR reads, yields one record per CDR3 protein. This table holds over 750,000 distinct CDR3 sequences, around 20% found once. The receptor's source is a man aged 50 to 59 who received an inactivated influenza vaccine. The chain employs TRBV27 and TRBJ2-7; D not certain. This specimen was PBMCs from blood, taken 5 days after vaccination. The CDR3 region is CASSRSPPEVNEQYF. For the CDR3, the DNA is TGTGCCAGCAGTCGAAGCCCGCCAGAGGTCAACGAGCAGTACTTC.